What follows describes a single T cell receptor (beta chain). Its recognized antigen is unknown. No base qualities exist here, and no much larger clone lies one base off it. Libraries were built with the immunoSEQ multiplex PCR assay. In its TCRdb copy, this immuneACCESS table keeps in-frame sequences only and misses some clones. Where compared with another copy, unresolved V genes explain less than half of these, and the others have no known cause. This sample has 45,000 or so clones in its table, and about 72% of those were observed once. The biggest ten clones account for roughly 7.6% of the sample. Focal radiation therapy combined with CTLA-4 blockade (ipilimumab) was tested in patients with chemo-refractory metastatic non-small-cell lung cancer. The entry originates in a study of radiotherapy plus CTLA-4 blockade in lung cancer (dated by TCRdb to 2017 to 2018). For the wider study: Objective responses occurred in around 19% of enrolled patients, and under 40% achieved disease control.

V is pruned by 4 bases and J by 1 base, leaving 8 bases of the junction without a gene match. From the germline V gene (reference sequence), CDR1 is SSHAT and CDR2 is FNYEAQ. The CDR3 numbers 18 residues from cysteine through phenylalanine. Solely the CDR3 DNA is kept, with 54 bases framed from the first base. Overall results and qualifications from the work: After treatment with radiotherapy and ipilimumab, TCR clones that originated in tumors expanded in peripheral blood. The strongest predictors of response, as reported, were early dynamic changes in blood T cell clones along with a rise in serum interferon-beta after radiation.

This material consisted of peripheral blood, taken from a patient treated with radiotherapy plus ipilimumab. The rearranged chain carries TRBV7-7 and TRBJ2-2, with TRBD2 matching 11 junction bases. The source of this sequence is a human donor with non-small cell lung cancer who had stable disease on radiotherapy plus ipilimumab. The DNA sequence follows: TGTGCCAGCAGCTCCGGTGGGGGACTAGCGGTGAACACCGGGGAGCTGTTTTTT. The encoded protein is CASSSGGGLAVNTGELFF.